Many counts were recorded for the clone carrying this T cell receptor (beta chain). Its target is unknown. TCRdb passed the 5' RACE reads through MiXCR, listing each CDR3 protein once. The sample consists of about 150,000 distinct CDR3 sequences, 6.2% of them appearing once. The CDR3 covers 16 residues. In germline, CDR1 is MNHEY, CDR2 SVGAGI. Trimming took 1 base from V and 0 from J, leaving 11 bases between them. This sample is drawn from a study of T cells after yellow fever vaccination. As for the study in general: Each low-cell-number fraction was prepared by means of SMART-Seq v4 Ultra Low Input. Regarding the study as a whole: In post-booster samples, most primary-vaccination clones reappeared (approximately 97% CD4, about 91% CD8). Compared with primary, the secondary response was weaker and peaked at day 5, not 15. Abundant bulk-derived clonotypes could contaminate FACS-sorted repertoires.

The sample consisted of CD4+ T cells sorted from PBMCs, taken on the day of the first yellow fever vaccination. The receptor was derived from a man aged 18 to 30 who received the YFV17D yellow fever vaccine. The chain couples TRBV6-5 to TRBJ2-3; either TRBD1 or TRBD2 may supply D (5 bases each). This chain's CDR3 is CASSYWGGGSTDTQYF. Written as DNA, the CDR3 is TGTGCCAGCAGTTACTGGGGTGGGGGTAGCACAGATACGCAGTATTTT.